Listed below are T cell receptor beta chains from one sample, sequenced in a study of shared clonotypes between healthy human individuals. Generated by immunoSEQ multiplex PCR, the TCRdb table keeps only in-frame clones and is missing some. The profile shows 2 million to 2.5 million clones, 93% of them singletons. The sequencing sample was made of naive CD4+ T cells from PBMCs. Every receptor here comes from a man younger than 35 in good health. Some clones in this sample may be carry-over from other donors' samples. Both conserved end residues are part of each CDR3. A D gene is named only where the DNA matches it firmly. Size values are once, few and many counts, or a class for expanded clones, and some rows have none.

>TRBD1|TRBJ1-4|TRBV7-9|NA
CASSRGTGGPEKLFF
TGTGCCAGCAGCCGAGGGACAGGAGGGCCTGAAAAACTGTTTTTT
>NA|TRBJ2-1|TRBV14|NA
CASSQEPRQDYNEQFF
TGTGCCAGCAGCCAAGAACCCAGACAGGATTACAATGAGCAGTTCTTC
>NA|TRBJ2-1|TRBV19|NA
CASKLSSYNEQFF
TGTGCCAGTAAGCTGAGCTCCTACAATGAGCAGTTCTTC
>NA|TRBJ1-3|TRBV11-2|NA
CASSLGSSGNTIYF
TGTGCCAGCAGCTTGGGGAGCTCTGGAAACACCATATATTTT
>NA|TRBJ1-3|TRBV4-1|NA
CASSQGDGYSGNTIYF
TGCGCCAGCAGCCAAGGGGACGGTTACTCTGGAAACACCATATATTTT
>NA|TRBJ2-7|TRBV27|NA
CASSLPARISDKPNF
TGTGCCAGCAGTCTCCCCGCTCGCATTTCGGACAAACCGAACTTC
>NA|TRBJ2-7|TRBV11-3|NA
CASSLGGNPTYEQYF
TGTGCCAGCAGCTTAGGGGGCAACCCAACCTACGAGCAGTACTTC
>NA|TRBJ1-1|TRBV2|NA
CASISVTGNTEAFF
TGTGCCAGCATCTCCGTGACGGGGAACACTGAAGCTTTCTTT
>TRBD1|TRBJ2-3|TRBV18|once
CASSQGALGEDTQYF
TGTGCCAGCTCACAGGGGGCGCTGGGGGAAGATACGCAGTATTTT
>NA|TRBJ1-2|TRBV28|NA
CASSFSLAGAPYGYTF
TGTGCCAGCAGTTTCTCCTTAGCGGGGGCCCCTTATGGCTACACCTTC
>NA|TRBJ2-2|TRBV19|NA
CASSIVLGPGTRRVNTGELFF
TGTGCCAGTAGTATAGTCTTAGGGCCCGGGACGCGGCGGGTAAACACCGGGGAGCTGTTTTTT
>TRBD1|TRBJ2-7|TRBV11-2|NA
CASSLERTGGEQYF
TGTGCCAGCAGCTTAGAAAGGACAGGGGGTGAGCAGTACTTC
>NA|TRBJ2-5|TRBV7-2|NA
CASSHTLETQYF
TGTGCCAGCAGCCACACCTTGGAGACCCAGTACTTC
>NA|TRBJ2-1|TRBV10-3|NA
CAISGPNEQFF
TGTGCCATCAGTGGACCCAATGAGCAGTTCTTC
>NA|TRBJ1-1|TRBV19|NA
CASTRPGAVRGTEAFF
TGTGCCAGTACTCGGCCAGGGGCTGTAAGGGGCACTGAAGCTTTCTTT
>TRBD2|TRBJ2-7|TRBV28|NA
CASTRTSGYEQYF
TGTGCCAGCACTCGGACTAGCGGTTACGAGCAGTACTTC
>TRBD2|TRBJ2-3|TRBV4-2|NA
CASSPGTSGSIGTDTQYF
TGTGCCAGCAGCCCGGGGACTAGCGGGAGCATAGGTACAGATACGCAGTATTTT
>TRBD2|TRBJ2-2|TRBV9|NA
CASSPWLGGGYTGELFF
TGTGCCAGCAGCCCCTGGCTAGGCGGGGGTTACACCGGGGAGCTGTTTTTT
>TRBD2|TRBJ2-3|TRBV7-2|NA
CASSASGRREDTQYF
TGTGCCAGCAGCGCTAGCGGGAGGCGGGAAGATACGCAGTATTTT
>NA|TRBJ2-3|TRBV21-1|NA
CASSVDPDAFSTDTQYF
TGTGCCAGCAGCGTCGACCCGGACGCTTTTAGCACAGATACGCAGTATTTT
>NA|TRBJ1-1|TRBV27|NA
CASKRSENTEAFF
TGTGCCAGCAAAAGGTCGGAGAACACTGAAGCTTTCTTT
>NA|TRBJ1-1|TRBV4-1|NA
CASSQETVRGTEAFF
TGCGCCAGCAGCCAAGAAACCGTACGGGGAACTGAAGCTTTCTTT
>TRBD1|TRBJ2-1|TRBV5-1|NA
CASSSGTAEDNEQFF
TGCGCCAGCAGCTCCGGGACAGCAGAGGACAATGAGCAGTTCTTC
>TRBD1|TRBJ1-5|TRBV2|NA
CASSEDRGGNQPQHF
TGTGCCAGCAGTGAGGACAGGGGTGGGAATCAGCCCCAGCATTTT
>NA|TRBJ1-2|TRBV28|NA
CASSLRTYGYTF
TGTGCCAGCAGTTTGAGGACCTATGGCTACACCTTC
>NA|TRBJ2-2|TRBV7-9|NA
CASSSLALHTGELFF
TGTGCCAGCAGCTCCCTAGCTCTGCACACCGGGGAGCTGTTTTTT
>NA|TRBJ2-4|TRBV27|NA
CASSADRLAKNIQYF
TGTGCCAGCAGTGCCGACAGGTTAGCCAAAAACATTCAGTACTTC
>TRBD2|TRBJ2-2|TRBV5-4|NA
CASSLVAGDTGELFF
TGTGCCAGCAGCCTGGTAGCGGGGGACACCGGGGAGCTGTTTTTT
>NA|TRBJ1-2|TRBV6-5|NA
CATSGFTGSYGYTF
TGTGCCACCAGCGGATTCACAGGGAGCTATGGCTACACCTTC
>TRBD2|TRBJ2-7|TRBV2|once
CASGGVRGRGEQYF
TGTGCCAGCGGGGGGGTGAGGGGAAGAGGCGAGCAGTACTTC
>TRBD2|TRBJ2-1|TRBV28|NA
CASSPSGRANNEQFF
TGTGCCAGCAGTCCCAGCGGGAGGGCCAACAATGAGCAGTTCTTC
>NA|TRBJ1-5|TRBV5-8|NA
CASSLEGWVPSEPQHF
TGTGCCAGCAGCTTGGAGGGTTGGGTGCCCTCGGAGCCCCAGCATTTT
>TRBD1|TRBJ2-5|TRBV25-1|NA
CASSERTGPETQYF
TGTGCCAGCAGTGAACGGACAGGGCCAGAGACCCAGTACTTC
>NA|TRBJ2-2|TRBV5-6|once
CASSFVDGGNTGELFF
TGTGCCAGCAGCTTCGTGGATGGGGGGAACACCGGGGAGCTGTTTTTT
>TRBD1|TRBJ1-1|TRBV7-9|few
CASSFRTGEGSTEAFF
TGTGCCAGCAGCTTCCGGACAGGGGAGGGGAGCACTGAAGCTTTCTTT
>NA|TRBJ2-7|TRBV28|once
CASRILYEQYF
TGTGCCAGCAGAATACTCTACGAGCAGTACTTC
>NA|TRBJ2-7|TRBV9|few
CASSVDPVRGREQYF
TGTGCCAGCAGCGTAGATCCAGTGCGGGGGCGGGAGCAGTACTTC
>TRBD2|TRBJ2-1|TRBV9|once
CASSVEFSGRQKFF
TGTGCCAGCAGCGTGGAGTTTAGCGGGAGACAAAAGTTCTTC
>NA|TRBJ1-5|TRBV5-1|NA
CASSLDSLNQPQHF
TGCGCCAGCAGCTTGGACAGCCTCAATCAGCCCCAGCATTTT
>TRBD2|TRBJ2-2|TRBV19|NA
CASASEGGITGELFF
TGTGCCAGTGCGTCGGAGGGAGGGATCACCGGGGAGCTGTTTTTT
>TRBD1|TRBJ1-2|TRBV6-4|NA
CASGRGWTGDGYTF
TGTGCCAGCGGACGGGGATGGACAGGGGATGGCTACACCTTC
>NA|TRBJ2-7|TRBV7-3|NA
CASSPGLGDEQYF
TGTGCCAGCAGCCCCGGACTGGGGGACGAGCAGTACTTC
>NA|TRBJ1-6|TRBV30|NA
CAWSGSYNSPLHF
TGTGCCTGGAGTGGCAGCTACAATTCACCCCTCCACTTT
>NA|TRBJ1-2|TRBV7-9|NA
CASSLGVRTAGYTF
TGTGCCAGCAGCTTAGGGGTTCGGACAGCCGGCTACACCTTC
>TRBD1|TRBJ1-2|TRBV6-1|NA
CASSARDRGLIYGYTF
TGTGCCAGCAGTGCTCGGGACAGGGGGTTAATTTATGGCTACACCTTC
>NA|TRBJ1-4|TRBV12-5|once
CASGREGSVGEKLFF
TGTGCTAGTGGAAGAGAGGGCTCCGTGGGTGAAAAACTGTTTTTT
>NA|TRBJ1-1|TRBV7-3|NA
CASSPLGANTEAFF
TGTGCCAGCAGCCCCCTGGGAGCGAACACTGAAGCTTTCTTT
>NA|TRBJ2-1|TRBV5-6|NA
CASSFRTEQFF
TGTGCCAGCAGCTTCCGGACTGAGCAGTTCTTC
>NA|TRBJ2-5|TRBV10-3|NA
CAISGDGQETQYF
TGTGCCATCAGCGGGGACGGCCAAGAGACCCAGTACTTC
>NA|TRBJ1-2|TRBV27|NA
CASSLFQAYGYTF
TGTGCCAGCAGTTTATTCCAGGCCTATGGCTACACCTTC
>TRBD1|TRBJ2-7|TRBV7-2|NA
CASSPRQGAKAHEQYF
TGTGCCAGCAGCCCCAGGCAGGGGGCAAAAGCCCACGAGCAGTACTTC
>NA|TRBJ2-4|TRBV5-1|NA
CASSLLFKTGVRNIQYF
TGCGCCAGCAGCTTGCTGTTTAAAACCGGGGTTCGGAACATTCAGTACTTC
>NA|TRBJ1-3|TRBV9|NA
CASSVGTFSGNTIYF
TGTGCCAGCAGCGTCGGCACCTTCTCTGGAAACACCATATATTTT
>NA|TRBJ2-5|TRBV7-9|NA
CASSAVGGGETQYF
TGTGCCAGCTCCGCCGTAGGGGGGGGAGAGACCCAGTACTTC
>NA|TRBJ2-7|TRBV6-5|NA
CASSKTGVRAHEQYF
TGTGCCAGCAGTAAAACCGGGGTCAGGGCCCACGAGCAGTACTTC